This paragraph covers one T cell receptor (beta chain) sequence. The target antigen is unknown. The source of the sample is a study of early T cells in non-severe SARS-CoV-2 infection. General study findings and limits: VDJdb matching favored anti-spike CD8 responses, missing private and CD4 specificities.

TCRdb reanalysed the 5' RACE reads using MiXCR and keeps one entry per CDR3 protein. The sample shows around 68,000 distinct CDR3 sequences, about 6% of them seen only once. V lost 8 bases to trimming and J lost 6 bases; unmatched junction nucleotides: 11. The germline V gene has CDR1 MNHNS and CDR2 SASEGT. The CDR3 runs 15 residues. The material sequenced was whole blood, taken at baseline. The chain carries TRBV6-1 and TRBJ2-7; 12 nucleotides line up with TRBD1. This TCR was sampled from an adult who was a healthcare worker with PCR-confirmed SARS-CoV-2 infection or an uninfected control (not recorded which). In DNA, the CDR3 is TGTGCCAGCGCACCTACCGGGACAGGGGGCCTCGAGCAGTACTTC. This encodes CASAPTGTGGLEQYF.